These T cell receptor beta chains were read from a single sample in a study of blood T cells in healthy people across ages. TCRdb fed the 5' RACE reads into MiXCR, producing one record per CDR3 protein. The data contain 800,000 to 950,000 distinct CDR3 sequences, 40% to 60% of them singletons. The sequencing sample was made of blood. These receptors came from a young man in good health. Both conserved end residues are part of each CDR3. The D gene is left open where the match is weak. Clone size, where shown, is once, few, many, or a class for clones that have expanded.

>11|.|.|TRBJ1-1|TRBV29-1
CSVSFGYEAFF
TGCAGCGTCAGCTTCGGCTACGAAGCTTTCTTT
>15|.|few|TRBJ2-7|TRBV7-6
CASSLMGGSVNEQYF
TGTGCCAGCAGCTTAATGGGGGGCTCAGTCAACGAGCAGTACTTC
>17|TRBD2|.|TRBJ2-1|TRBV6-5
CASSYSISGGSYNEQFF
TGTGCCAGCAGTTACTCGATTAGCGGGGGGTCCTACAATGAGCAGTTCTTC
>12|.|.|TRBJ2-7|TRBV29-1
CSVEGTEYEQYF
TGCAGCGTTGAAGGGACGGAATACGAGCAGTACTTC
>17|.|.|TRBJ2-4|TRBV5-1
CTSSLEGGTIAKNIQYF
TGCACCAGCAGCTTGGAGGGGGGCACCATAGCCAAAAACATTCAGTACTTC
>16|TRBD1|.|TRBJ2-6|TRBV6-2/TRBV6-3
CASSYPSTGNNNVLTF
TGTGCCAGTAGTTACCCCTCGACAGGGAACAACAACGTCCTGACTTTC
>11|.|few|TRBJ2-5|TRBV20-1
CSAREAETQYF
TGCAGTGCTAGAGAAGCAGAGACCCAGTACTTC
>14|.|many|TRBJ2-1|TRBV6-4
CASSDDLTYNEQFF
TGTGCCAGCAGTGACGATTTGACATACAATGAGCAGTTCTTC
>12|.|.|TRBJ2-5|TRBV2
CASSPAGGTQYF
TGTGCCAGCAGTCCCGCTGGGGGGACCCAGTACTTC
>17|.|.|TRBJ1-4|TRBV6-6
CASSSPGWAVNNEKLFF
TGTGCCAGCAGTTCCCCCGGGTGGGCAGTCAATAATGAAAAACTGTTTTTT
>14|.|.|TRBJ1-5|TRBV7-6
CASSLDGGLEPQHF
TGTGCCAGCAGCTTAGACGGGGGTCTAGAGCCCCAGCATTTT
>13|.|.|TRBJ2-7|TRBV6-2/TRBV6-3
CASSQIPSYEQYF
TGTGCCAGCAGTCAGATCCCTTCCTACGAGCAGTACTTC
>13|TRBD1|.|TRBJ1-5|TRBV10-3
CAIGGTGNQPQHF
TGTGCCATCGGCGGGACAGGCAATCAGCCCCAGCATTTT
>15|TRBD1|.|TRBJ2-7|TRBV28
CASSLSRQGDGEQYF
TGTGCCAGCAGTTTATCGAGGCAGGGGGATGGGGAGCAGTACTTC
>14|TRBD2|.|TRBJ2-7|TRBV5-1
CASSLRLAGREQYF
TGCGCCAGCAGCTTAAGACTAGCGGGGAGGGAGCAGTACTTC
>15|.|few|TRBJ2-7|TRBV5-1
CASSLDGGLGYEQYF
TGCGCCAGCAGCTTGGATGGGGGTTTGGGCTACGAGCAGTACTTC
>14|.|.|TRBJ2-1|TRBV3-1
CASNPVGGNNEQFF
TGTGCCAGCAACCCGGTAGGGGGGAACAATGAGCAGTTCTTC
>16|TRBD1|.|TRBJ2-7|TRBV4-1
CASSQVDGQGAVEQYF
TGCGCCAGCAGCCAAGTAGATGGTCAGGGGGCTGTCGAGCAGTACTTC
>15|.|.|TRBJ1-1|TRBV9
CASSEGGSMNTEAFF
TGTGCCAGCAGCGAAGGAGGGAGTATGAACACTGAAGCTTTCTTT
>12|.|few|TRBJ2-5|TRBV3-1
CASSQAEETQYF
TGTGCCAGCAGCCAAGCGGAAGAGACCCAGTACTTC
>15|.|.|TRBJ1-2|TRBV6-5
CASSYATGKYYGYTF
TGTGCCAGCAGTTACGCCACAGGGAAGTACTATGGCTACACCTTC
>14|TRBD1|few|TRBJ2-7|TRBV20-1
CSAKTGTFTSEQYF
TGCAGTGCAAAGACAGGGACCTTTACGAGCGAGCAGTACTTC
>15|.|.|TRBJ2-3|TRBV4-1
CASSQEPVSTDTQYF
TGCGCCAGCAGCCAAGAGCCCGTAAGCACAGATACGCAGTATTTT
>13|.|once|TRBJ2-1|TRBV6-1
CASSQLVAGEQFF
TGTGCCAGCTCTCAATTGGTAGCAGGAGAGCAGTTCTTC